This TCR beta chain was sequenced in a study of blood T cell repertoires in COVID-19. Methods used by the authors: Quantification of nucleated cells was approximated via reference gene primer amplification. Libraries were prepared by immunoSEQ multiplex PCR; TCRdb keeps only in-frame clonotypes and omits some of them. D and trimming come from the DNA, and the V and J calls and clone size come from that table. The table has about 190,000 clones, 84% seen once. Participants spanned ages about 18 to 100 years and resided in 20 to 30 US areas. Participants' own reports of clinical history determined their cohort assignment. Donors in Cohort 3 who had recovered were those with two negative PCRs, healthcare professional clearance, or resolution of their symptoms. The origin of this receptor is a woman in her twenties or thirties who had recovered from COVID-19. The sample taken for sequencing was PBMCs or T cells enriched from blood (not recorded which).

The chain's CDR3 is CSAGPGQSYGYTF. CDR3 DNA: TGCAGCGCGGGACCGGGACAGTCATATGGCTACACCTTC. The chain joins TRBV29-1 to TRBJ1-2, with TRBD1 matching 7 bases. Germline V gives CDR1 SQVTM, CDR2 ANQGSEA. The CDR3 totals 13 residues. The ends lost 7 bases at V and 5 bases at J; junction bases unmatched: 10. The whole variable domain, remainder taken from reference TRBV29-1 and TRBJ1-2, is SAVISQKPSRDICQRGTSLTIQCQVDSQVTMMFWYRQQPGQSLTLIATANQGSEATYESGFVIDKFPISRPNLTFSTLTVSNMSPEDSSIYLCSAGPGQSYGYTFGSGTRLTVV.